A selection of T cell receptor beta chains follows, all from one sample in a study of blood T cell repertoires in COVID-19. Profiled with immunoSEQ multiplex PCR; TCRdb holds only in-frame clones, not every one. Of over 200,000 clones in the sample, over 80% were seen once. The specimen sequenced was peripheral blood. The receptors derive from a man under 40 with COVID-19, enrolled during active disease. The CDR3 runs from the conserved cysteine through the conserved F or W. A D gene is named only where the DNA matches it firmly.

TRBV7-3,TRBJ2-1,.,CASSSDREEEQFF,TGTGCCAGCAGCTCGGATCGAGAGGAGGAGCAGTTCTTC
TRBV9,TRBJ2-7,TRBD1,CASSVAGDRAYEQYF,TGTGCCAGCAGCGTAGCAGGGGACAGGGCCTACGAGCAGTACTTC
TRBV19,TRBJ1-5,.,CASRGHNSNQPQHF,TGTGCCAGTAGGGGACACAATAGCAATCAGCCCCAGCATTTT
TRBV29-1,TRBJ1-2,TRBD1,CSVVRDRGFGGYTF,TGCAGCGTTGTTCGGGACAGGGGATTTGGTGGCTACACCTTC
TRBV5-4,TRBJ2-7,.,CASSSQDHSYEQYF,TGTGCCAGCAGCTCTCAGGATCACTCCTACGAGCAGTACTTC
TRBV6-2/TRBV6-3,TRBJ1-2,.,CASSYGLNYGYTF,TGTGCCAGCAGTTACGGCTTGAACTATGGCTACACCTTC
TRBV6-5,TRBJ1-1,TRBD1,CASSRDRATEAFF,TGTGCCAGCAGCCGGGACAGGGCCACTGAAGCTTTCTTT
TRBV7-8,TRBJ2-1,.,CASSLFAGISYNEQFF,TGTGCCAGCAGCTTGTTTGCCGGGATCTCCTACAATGAGCAGTTCTTC
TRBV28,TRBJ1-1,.,CASSLRQIYENTEAFF,TGTGCCAGCAGTTTACGCCAGATATACGAGAACACTGAAGCTTTCTTT
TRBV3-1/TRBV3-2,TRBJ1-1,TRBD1,CASSLRGTVNTEAFF,TGTGCCAGCAGCCTACGGGGGACAGTGAACACTGAAGCTTTCTTT
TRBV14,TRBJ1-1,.,CASSHRTRGGNTEAFF,TGTGCCAGCAGCCATCGGACGCGGGGAGGGAACACTGAAGCTTTCTTT
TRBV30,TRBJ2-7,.,CAWSSDIYEQYF,TGTGCCTGGAGTTCGGACATCTACGAGCAGTACTTC
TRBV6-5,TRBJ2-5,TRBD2,CASNAGTSIETQYF,TGTGCCAGCAACGCCGGGACTAGCATAGAGACCCAGTACTTC
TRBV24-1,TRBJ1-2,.,CATSDFTSNYGYTF,TGTGCCACCAGTGATTTTACATCTAACTATGGCTACACCTTC
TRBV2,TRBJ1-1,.,CASSEQGMNTEAFF,TGTGCCAGCAGTGAGCAGGGGATGAACACTGAAGCTTTCTTT
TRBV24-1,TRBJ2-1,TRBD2,CATSDLRTSGGAHEQFF,TGTGCCACCAGTGATTTGAGGACTAGCGGGGGGGCTCATGAGCAGTTCTTC
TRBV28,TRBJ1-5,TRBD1,CASSPPTGGYQPQHF,TGTGCCAGCAGTCCCCCGACAGGGGGCTATCAGCCCCAGCATTTT
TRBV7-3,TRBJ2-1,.,CASSLRLRWDEQFF,TGTGCCAGCAGCTTAAGACTCCGTTGGGATGAGCAGTTCTTC
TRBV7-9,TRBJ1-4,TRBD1,CASSLPTGDPTNEKLFF,TGTGCCAGCAGCTTACCAACAGGGGATCCCACTAATGAAAAACTGTTTTTT
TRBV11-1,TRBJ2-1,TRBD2,CASSLHSGRGANEQFF,TGTGCCAGCAGCTTACATAGCGGGAGGGGGGCCAATGAGCAGTTCTTC
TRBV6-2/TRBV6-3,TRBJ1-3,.,CASGPRGDGNTIYF,TGTGCCAGCGGCCCTCGGGGGGACGGAAACACCATATATTTT
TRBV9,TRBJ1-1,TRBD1,CASTITGGSAEAFF,TGTGCCAGTACAATTACAGGGGGGAGCGCTGAAGCTTTCTTT